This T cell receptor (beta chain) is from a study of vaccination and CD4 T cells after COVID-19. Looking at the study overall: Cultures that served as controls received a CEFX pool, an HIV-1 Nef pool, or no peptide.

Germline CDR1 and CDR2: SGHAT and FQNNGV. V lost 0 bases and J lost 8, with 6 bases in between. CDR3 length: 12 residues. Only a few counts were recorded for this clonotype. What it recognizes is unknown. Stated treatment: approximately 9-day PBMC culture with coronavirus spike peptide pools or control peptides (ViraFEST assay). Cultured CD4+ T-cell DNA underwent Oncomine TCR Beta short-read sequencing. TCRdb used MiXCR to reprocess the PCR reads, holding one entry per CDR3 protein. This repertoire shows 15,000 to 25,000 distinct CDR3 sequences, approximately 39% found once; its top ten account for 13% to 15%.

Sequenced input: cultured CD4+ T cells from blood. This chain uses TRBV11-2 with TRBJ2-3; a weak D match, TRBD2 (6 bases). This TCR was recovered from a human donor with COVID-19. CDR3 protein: CASSLEGGTQYF. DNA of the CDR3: TGTGCCAGCAGCTTAGAGGGAGGTACGCAGTATTTT.